One and the same sample provided the 21 T cell receptor beta chains below, sequenced in a study of OX40 agonist ivuxolimab in advanced cancers. TCRdb's copy holds only in-frame clones and misses some; the assay was immunoSEQ multiplex PCR. This sample has over 75,000 clones; 80% to 95% occur once, and the top ten carry about 0.45%. This specimen consisted of CD4+ or CD8+ T cells sorted from blood, obtained in a trial of the OX40 agonist ivuxolimab. The receptors shown here come from an adult with an advanced solid tumor such as melanoma, head and neck, liver or kidney cancer.

This chain connects TRBV23-1 to TRBJ2-3; 8 bases are a match to TRBD2. TRBV23-1 is an ORF; its function is uncertain. This CDR3 has 15 residues. After removal of 10 bases from V and 2 bases from J, the junction contained 11 bases not matched to a gene. CDR3 sequence (DNA): TGCGCCACCCCAAATCGGGGGGGCCCCACAGATACGCAGTATTTT. This gives the protein CATPNRGGPTDTQYF.

The chain joins TRBV15 to TRBJ1-4; D gene ambiguous. Germline V CDR1 and CDR2: LNHNV, YYDKDF (reference sequence). The CDR3 contains 14 residues. V gave up 0 bases and J gave up 8 bases, with 10 bases separating them. As DNA, the CDR3 is TGTGCCACCAGCAGAGATAAAGGAGGGGAAAAACTGTTTTTT. It yields the protein CATSRDKGGEKLFF. Based on the CDR3 plus reference TRBV15 and TRBJ1-4, the full variable domain is DAMVIQNPRYQVTQFGKPVTLSCSQTLNHNVMYWYQQKSSQAPKLLFHYYDKDFNNEADTPDNFQSRRPNTSFCFLDIRSPGLGDTAMYLCATSRDKGGEKLFFGSGTQLSVL.

The CDR3 bases are TGTGCCAGTAGTCCGGTGGTCGGGCAGCCCCAGCATTTT. Translation: CASSPVVGQPQHF. The rearrangement joins TRBV19 to TRBJ1-5, with D hard to call. The V gene's germline CDR1 is LNHDA and CDR2 SQIVND (reference sequence). The CDR3 extends over 13 amino acids. V dropped 5 bases and J dropped 7 bases, with 12 bases sitting between them.

The V call is TRBV30, the J call TRBJ1-3; perhaps TRBD1 as D (5 bases). CDR1 is GTSNPN and CDR2 is SVGIG in the germline V gene (reference sequence). V lost 0 bases, J lost 0 bases, and 6 bases lay in between. The CDR3 is made up of 14 amino acids. For the CDR3, the DNA is TGTGCCTGGAGTGTAGGGGTCTCTGGAAACACCATATATTTT. Translated: CAWSVGVSGNTIYF.

A single count supports this clone. The chain uses TRBV27 and TRBJ2-7, with TRBD2 matching over 9 bases. CDR3 length: 15 residues. Germline lookup yields CDR1 MNHEY and CDR2 SMNVEV (reference sequence). The V gene end was trimmed by 6 bases and the J gene end by 2 bases; junction bases not matched to a gene: 8. The CDR3: CASRAQAGGTYEQYF. CDR3 in DNA: TGTGCCAGCAGGGCGCAGGCGGGGGGGACCTACGAGCAGTACTTC.

This sequence joins TRBV9 and TRBJ2-1, with 9 bases matching TRBD2. The germline CDR1 and CDR2 sequences are SGDLS and YYNGEE. CDR3 length: 15 residues. J was trimmed by 4 bases and V by 3 bases; bases with no gene match: 5. The CDR3 nucleotides read TGTGCCAGCAGCGGTAGCGGGAGAGCATACAATGAGCAGTTCTTC. It encodes CASSGSGRAYNEQFF. Complete variable domain (other parts from reference TRBV9 and TRBJ2-1): DSGVTQTPKHLITATGQRVTLRCSPRSGDLSVYWYQQSLDQGLQFLIQYYNGEERAKGNILERFSAQQFPDLHSELNLSSLELGDSALYFCASSGSGRAYNEQFFGPGTRLTVL.

The chain is built from TRBV25-1 and TRBJ2-5; weak D call: TRBD2 (5 bases). Between the trimmed V and J ends, which lost 4 bases and 9 bases, there was a span of 15 bases. The CDR3 spans 13 residues. Germline CDR1 and CDR2: MGHDK and SYGVNS. The CDR3: CASSGGYRLAQYF. Written as DNA, the CDR3 is TGTGCCAGCAGTGGCGGGTATAGGTTGGCCCAGTACTTC. Based on the CDR3 plus reference TRBV25-1 and TRBJ2-5, the full variable domain is EADIYQTPRYLVIGTGKKITLECSQTMGHDKMYWYQQDPGMELHLIHYSYGVNSTEKGDLSSESTVSRIRTEHFPLTLESARPSHTSQYLCASSGGYRLAQYFGPGTRLLVL.

This sequence joins TRBV11-2 and TRBJ2-6; D ambiguous. V was shortened by 2 bases and J by 0 bases, with 5 bases between the two germline ends. The CDR3 extends over 15 amino acids. Germline-derived CDR1 and CDR2 are SGHAT and FQNNGV. Here the CDR3 DNA reads TGTGCCAGCAGCTTAATGGTCTCTGGGGCCAACGTCCTGACTTTC. The encoded protein is CASSLMVSGANVLTF. The full variable domain, with the rest looked up from reference TRBV11-2 and TRBJ2-6, is EAGVAQSPRYKIIEKRQSVAFWCNPISGHATLYWYQQILGQGPKLLIQFQNNGVVDDSQLPKDRFSAERLKGVDSTLKIQPAKLEDSAVYLCASSLMVSGANVLTFGAGSRLTVL.

The CDR3 here is CASSPPPGTGRPQHF. CDR3 coding DNA: TGTGCCAGCAGCCCGCCTCCCGGGACAGGGAGGCCCCAGCATTTT. The chain is built from TRBV7-8 and TRBJ1-5, with 9 bases that match TRBD1. Looked up from germline, CDR1 is SGHVS and CDR2 is FQNEAQ. The CDR3 length is 15 residues. V trimming: 5 bases; J trimming: 9 bases; junction bases outside the gene matches: 11.

The DNA for the CDR3 is TGTGCCAGCAGCCGGTACCTGACAGGGGGCACAGATACGCAGTATTTT. As protein: CASSRYLTGGTDTQYF. The chain has TRBV27 and TRBJ2-3; TRBD1 matches 8 bases. V gave up 6 bases and J gave up 1 base; unmatched junction bases: 9. There are 16 residues in the CDR3. CDR1 is MNHEY, CDR2 SMNVEV, per germline (reference sequence).

J is TRBJ2-2 and V is TRBV4-2, with no clear D. Per the germline V gene, CDR1 is LGHNA and CDR2 is YNFKEQ. The CDR3 totals 12 residues. The V end lost 3 bases, the J end lost 4 bases, and 3 bases lay between the germline ends. CDR3 sequence: CASSHRTGELFF. CDR3 sequence (DNA): TGTGCCAGCAGCCACCGCACCGGGGAGCTGTTTTTT.

The chain carries TRBV6-6 and TRBJ1-6; no clear D gene. Trimming cost V 6 bases and J 8 bases, with 11 bases left between them. The CDR3 is 13 amino acids. The germline gives CDR1 MNHNY, CDR2 SVGAGI (reference sequence). CDR3 in amino acids: CASRPTVHSPLHF. CDR3 coding DNA: TGTGCCAGCAGGCCCACGGTCCATTCACCCCTCCACTTT.

A few counts support this clone. V and J are TRBV19 and TRBJ1-5; TRBD1 might be the D (6 bases). The CDR3 is made up of 13 amino acids. Trimming took off 8 bases at V and 5 bases at J, with 13 bases between the two ends. Germline lookup yields CDR1 LNHDA and CDR2 SQIVND (reference sequence). The CDR3 loop is CASGQGMDQPQHF. The CDR3 DNA follows: TGTGCCAGTGGGCAGGGGATGGATCAGCCCCAGCATTTT. Full variable domain (remainder filled in from reference TRBV19 and TRBJ1-5): DGGITQSPKYLFRKEGQNVTLSCEQNLNHDAMYWYRQDPGQGLRLIYYSQIVNDFQKGDIAEGYSVSREKKESFPLTVTSAQKNPTAFYLCASGQGMDQPQHFGDGTRLSIL.

The chain is built from TRBV11-2 and TRBJ1-5; D is unresolved. Germline V gene lookup returns CDR1 SGHAT and CDR2 FQNNGV. The CDR3 runs 14 residues. Trimming left V 5 bases short and J 6 bases short, with 14 bases between. CDR3 protein: CASSQSLLGQPQHF. The CDR3, as DNA: TGTGCCAGCAGCCAGAGCCTGTTGGGTCAGCCCCAGCATTTT.

The chain is built from TRBV27 and TRBJ1-2, with 8 bases aligning to TRBD1. J lost 7 bases, V lost 5 bases, and 6 bases had no gene match. Germline CDR1 reads MNHEY; CDR2 reads SMNVEV (reference sequence). This CDR3 contains 13 residues. DNA for the CDR3: TGTGCCAGCAGTGCACAGGGGGGGTTTGGCTACACCTTC. Encoded protein: CASSAQGGFGYTF.

The chain is built from TRBV5-1 and TRBJ2-3; no firm D call. CDR1 is SGHRS, CDR2 YFSETQ, per germline. The CDR3 runs to 15 residues. Trimming stripped 0 bases from V and 4 bases from J, with 12 bases between. The CDR3 is CASSLEDAPPDTQYF. CDR3 sequence (DNA): TGCGCCAGCAGCTTGGAAGACGCCCCCCCAGATACGCAGTATTTT.

The V gene is TRBV7-8, the J gene TRBJ2-2; 13 positions match TRBD2. The CDR3 spans 17 residues. In germline, CDR1 is SGHVS, CDR2 FQNEAQ. V lost 3 bases and J lost 7; bases outside the gene matches: 8. CDR3 in amino acids: CASSFFGGLAGVGELFF. CDR3 nucleotide sequence: TGTGCCAGCAGCTTTTTTGGTGGACTAGCGGGAGTCGGGGAGCTGTTTTTT.

The chain uses TRBV15 and TRBJ2-7; D remains ambiguous. Trimming cost V 0 bases and J 0 bases, with 9 bases left between them. Germline V gives CDR1 LNHNV, CDR2 YYDKDF (reference sequence). The length of the CDR3 is 15 residues. Here the CDR3 reads CATSRELLSSYEQYF. The CDR3 nucleotides are TGTGCCACCAGCAGAGAGTTGCTGAGCTCCTACGAGCAGTACTTC.

The genes are TRBV7-2 and TRBJ1-2; D uncertain. Germline loops: CDR1 SGHTA, CDR2 FQGNSA. The CDR3 consists of 14 residues. Trimming pared 4 bases from V and 3 bases from J, leaving 12 bases between. CDR3 protein: CASSYRPEDYGYTF. The CDR3 coding sequence is TGTGCCAGCAGCTATAGGCCGGAGGACTATGGCTACACCTTC. Full variable domain (outside the CDR3, taken from reference TRBV7-2 and TRBJ1-2): GAGVSQSPSNKVTEKGKDVELRCDPISGHTALYWYRQSLGQGLEFLIYFQGNSAPDKSGLPSDRFSAERTGGSVSTLTIQRTQQEDSAVYLCASSYRPEDYGYTFGSGTRLTVV.

The DNA for the CDR3 is TGTGCCAGCAGTTACTCGATTGGGGGGTACCAAGAGACCCAGTACTTC. Residues: CASSYSIGGYQETQYF. The gene calls are TRBV6-5 and TRBJ2-5; TRBD2 might be the D (6 bases). Trimming shortened V by 0 bases and J by 0 bases, and 11 bases separated the two germline ends. Germline V gene sequence: CDR1 MNHEY, CDR2 SVGAGI. The CDR3 has 16 amino acids.

Only one count was recorded for this clone. The V call is TRBV18, the J call TRBJ2-1; D tentatively fits TRBD1 or TRBD2 (5 bases each). Per germline, CDR1 KGHSH and CDR2 LQKENI. The CDR3 spans 14 residues. V dropped 3 bases and J dropped 3 bases, with 9 bases sitting between them. DNA for the CDR3: TGTGCCAGCTCACCCGGGACCAACTACAATGAGCAGTTCTTC. Translating it yields CASSPGTNYNEQFF.